This is a list of T cell receptor beta chains from one sample in a study of identical twins' blood T cells. TCRdb redid the calling of the 5' RACE reads with MiXCR, one entry per CDR3 protein. The sample contains 300,000 to 450,000 distinct CDR3 sequences, roughly 31% of which appear only once. The sequencing input was PBMCs. These receptors were taken from a woman aged 18-55 years in good health. CDR3s include the opening cysteine and the closing phenylalanine or tryptophan. Fields, in order: J gene, clone size, D gene, V gene, CDR3 DNA, CDR3 protein. A D gene is named only where the DNA matches it firmly. Expanded clones get a size class; other rows say once, few or many, or leave the size out.

>TRBJ2-2|.|.|TRBV4-1
.
CASRVAGGTGELFF
>TRBJ1-2|many|.|TRBV7-3
TGTGCCAGCAGCTTATCCTCCGGCCGTGATGGAGGCTACACCTTC
CASSLSSGRDGGYTF
>TRBJ2-1|.|.|TRBV4-1
TGCGTCAGCAGCCTCAAGGGACACGAGCAGTTCTTC
CVSSLKGHEQFF
>TRBJ1-2|.|.|TRBV20-1
TGCAGTGCTAGATCGAAACAGGGTTTAGACTATGGCTACACCTTC
CSARSKQGLDYGYTF
>TRBJ2-5|few|.|TRBV3-1
TGTGCCAGCGGTCGGGTACTACAAGAGACCCAGTACTTC
CASGRVLQETQYF
>TRBJ2-1|.|TRBD1|TRBV12-3/TRBV12-4
TGTGCCAGCAGGAATGTTAGGGACAGCTCCTGCAATGAGCAGTTCTTC
CASRNVRDSSCNEQFF
>TRBJ1-1|many|.|TRBV20-1
TGCAGTGCTGACTGGGGGTCGGACACTGAAGCTTTCTTT
CSADWGSDTEAFF
>TRBJ2-3|.|.|TRBV5-4
TGTGCCAGCAGCTTGTCGGCCAGGGATACAGATACGCAGTATTTT
CASSLSARDTDTQYF
>TRBJ2-7|.|.|TRBV12-3/TRBV12-4
TGTGCCAGCAGCCCCGCGGTGAGGACCTACGAGCAGTACTTC
CASSPAVRTYEQYF
>TRBJ2-3|.|.|TRBV5-1
TGCGCCAGCAGCTCCGGGACTGCCTTCACCACAGATACGCAGTATTTT
CASSSGTAFTTDTQYF
>TRBJ1-1|few|.|TRBV25-1
TGTGCCAGCAGTGAAACGCGGCGGGCTTTCTTT
CASSETRRAFF
>TRBJ1-3|few|.|TRBV14
TGTGCCAGCAGTGCCGCGGAAAGAAACACCATATATTTT
CASSAAERNTIYF
>TRBJ1-3|.|.|TRBV19
TGTGCCAGTAGTGTAACAGGTTTTTCTGGAAACACCATATATTTT
CASSVTGFSGNTIYF
>TRBJ2-7|few|.|TRBV10-3
TGTGCCATCAGACCGGACGGGCCCTACGAGCAGTACTTC
CAIRPDGPYEQYF
>TRBJ2-2|.|TRBD2|TRBV5-1
TGTGCCAGCAGCTCTAGCGGGGCGAACACCGGGGAGCTGTTTTTT
CASSSSGANTGELFF
>TRBJ2-1|.|TRBD2|TRBV6-2/TRBV6-3
TGTGCCAGCATACGGGGCGGGAGTGGGGACAATGAGCAGTTCTTC
CASIRGGSGDNEQFF
>TRBJ2-2|few|.|TRBV20-1
TGCAGTGCTAGAGATGCCGGGGAGCTGTTTTTT
CSARDAGELFF
>TRBJ2-1|few|TRBD2|TRBV12-3/TRBV12-4
TGTGCCAGCGGGACTAGGGAGGTCAATGAGCAGTTCTTC
CASGTREVNEQFF
>TRBJ2-2|many|.|TRBV11-2
TGTGCCATCAAGATGACCGGGGAGCTGTTTTTT
CAIKMTGELFF
>TRBJ1-5|.|TRBD1|TRBV12-3/TRBV12-4
TGTGCCAGCAGTTTAAGGACAGGGGGAAGAATCAATCAGCCCCAGCATTTT
CASSLRTGGRINQPQHF
>TRBJ2-2|.|.|TRBV2
TGTGCCAGCAGTGAAACAGGAACCTCGGAGCTGTTTTTT
CASSETGTSELFF
>TRBJ2-3|.|.|TRBV2
TGTGCCAGCAGTGAGTCGAGGGGGGGGAGCACAGATACGCAGTATTTT
CASSESRGGSTDTQYF
>TRBJ1-3|.|.|TRBV5-1
TGCGCCAGCAGCCTCTTCGAGAGGGCTCTCTCTGGAAGCACCATATATTTT
CASSLFERALSGSTIYF
>TRBJ1-1|few|.|TRBV20-1
TGCAGTGCTAGAGCCCCTTCCGGGGGGAACACTGAAGCTTTCTTT
CSARAPSGGNTEAFF
>TRBJ1-2|.|TRBD1|TRBV12-3/TRBV12-4
TGTGCCAGCAGTGGATGGGGACAGGACTATGGCTACACCTTC
CASSGWGQDYGYTF
>TRBJ1-1|.|.|TRBV6-5
TGTGCCAGCAGTCCTGGGGGGTTGGGGACTGAAGCTTTCTTT
CASSPGGLGTEAFF
>TRBJ2-1|.|.|TRBV7-6
TGTGCCAGCAGCTTAATGGGGACAACCTCCTACAATGAGCAGTTCTTC
CASSLMGTTSYNEQFF
>TRBJ1-2|few|TRBD1|TRBV11-2
TGTGCCAGCAGCGCCCGACAGGGTTCTAACTATGGCTACACCTTC
CASSARQGSNYGYTF
>TRBJ2-3|.|TRBD2|TRBV20-1
TGCAGTGCCCGTGGGACTAGCGGGTGGAGCACAGATACGCAGTATTTT
CSARGTSGWSTDTQYF
>TRBJ1-4|.|.|TRBV13
TGTGCCAGCCGGTTTGGAGAAAAACTGTTTTTT
CASRFGEKLFF
>TRBJ2-2|.|TRBD1|TRBV2
TGTGCCAGCAGTGGGCCAGGGGGAAACACCGGGGAGCTGTTTTTT
CASSGPGGNTGELFF
>TRBJ1-2|few|.|TRBV20-1
TGCAGTGCTAGGGGGGGGAGGGCTAACTATGGCTACACCTTC
CSARGGRANYGYTF
>TRBJ1-1|.|.|TRBV7-9
TGTGCCAGCAGCTTAACAGATACCAACACTGAAGCTTTCTTT
CASSLTDTNTEAFF
>TRBJ2-2|few|.|TRBV5-6
TGTGCCAGCAGCCCGGAGGGCACCGGGGAGCTGTTTTTT
CASSPEGTGELFF
>TRBJ1-6|.|.|TRBV6-1
TGTGCCAGCAGGATGGTTAATGGTTCACCCCTCCACTTT
CASRMVNGSPLHF
>TRBJ2-5|few|.|TRBV10-3
TGTGCCATCAGTGCCTCTAGGGTGGGAGAGACCCAGTACTTC
CAISASRVGETQYF
>TRBJ1-5|.|.|TRBV20-1
TGCAGTGCTAGAGCCCAGGGTAATCAGCCCCAGCATTTT
CSARAQGNQPQHF
>TRBJ1-3|few|TRBD1|TRBV20-1
TGCAGTGCTAGTAACAGGGGGAACACCATATATTTT
CSASNRGNTIYF
>TRBJ1-3|once|.|TRBV18
TGTGCCAGTCGACAGCAACCCACCTTAAACACCATATATTTT
CASRQQPTLNTIYF
>TRBJ2-1|.|.|TRBV2
TGTGCCAGCAGTGAAAGATCAAGGTATGAGCAGTTCTTC
CASSERSRYEQFF
>TRBJ1-1|.|.|TRBV20-1
TGCAGTGATTCGGGCAGGAACACTGAAGCTTTCTTT
CSDSGRNTEAFF